The 20 T cell receptor beta chains presented below share a single source sample, sequenced in a study of T cell responses to AZD1222 COVID-19 vaccine. Profiled with immunoSEQ multiplex PCR; TCRdb holds only in-frame clones, not every one. The data hold around 120,000 clones, with roughly 91% observed a single time. The specimen comprised peripheral blood, sampled 28 days after the second AZD1222 dose. Every receptor here comes from an adult who received the AZD1222 COVID-19 vaccine.

The chain joins TRBV9 to TRBJ2-1; 10 bases match TRBD2. The V segment lost 0 bases and the J segment 0 bases; nucleotides outside the gene matches: 15. The CDR3 is 21 residues long. Germline V gene lookup returns CDR1 SGDLS and CDR2 YYNGEE. The CDR3 DNA is TGTGCCAGCAGCGTAGAACTAGCGGGACGCATCGGGACCAGCTCCTACAATGAGCAGTTCTTC. Translated, it gives CASSVELAGRIGTSSYNEQFF.

The chain recombines TRBV10-3 with TRBJ1-3; 7 bases agree with TRBD1. V dropped 8 bases and J dropped 6; count of bases not matched to a gene: 4. The germline V gene encodes CDR1 ENHRY and CDR2 SYGVKD. The CDR3 is made up of 12 amino acids. The CDR3 region is CAIGGTANTIYF. CDR3 coding DNA: TGTGCCATCGGGGGGACAGCAAACACCATATATTTT.

The V gene is TRBV4-2, the J gene TRBJ2-5; 9 bases are a match to TRBD1. J lost 3 bases, V lost 5 bases, and 7 bases had no gene match. The CDR3 has 15 residues. From germline, CDR1 is LGHNA and CDR2 YNFKEQ. The CDR3 DNA sequence: TGTGCCAGCAGCACCGGGACAGGGTCGGAAGAGACCCAGTACTTC. Translated, it gives CASSTGTGSEETQYF.

The rearrangement links TRBV5-4 to TRBJ1-2, with 7 bases aligning to TRBD1. V gave up 2 bases and J gave up 6 bases; unmatched junction bases: 4. The CDR3 has 13 residues. Germline CDR1 is SGHNT and CDR2 is YYREEE (reference sequence). CDR3 amino acids: CASSFRGTDGYTF. The DNA of the CDR3 is TGTGCCAGCAGCTTTAGGGGGACAGATGGCTACACCTTC.

The chain recombines TRBV4-2 with TRBJ2-7; 8 bases map to TRBD2. The V gene's germline CDR1 is LGHNA and CDR2 YNFKEQ. CDR3 length: 15 residues. Trimming cost V 0 bases and J 6 bases; bases outside gene matches: 7. The CDR3: CASSQDPDGRGEQYF. The CDR3 DNA is TGTGCCAGCAGCCAAGACCCCGACGGGAGGGGCGAGCAGTACTTC.

The gene calls are TRBV4-1 and TRBJ2-3; 7 nucleotides align to TRBD2. Looked up from germline, CDR1 is MGHRA and CDR2 is YSYEKL. The CDR3 sequence is 16 residues long. The V segment lost 2 bases and the J segment 6 bases; nucleotides outside the gene matches: 11. This CDR3 is CASSQFRGRGMDTQYF. In DNA form, the CDR3 reads TGCGCCAGCAGCCAATTCCGCGGGAGAGGGATGGATACGCAGTATTTT.

V is TRBV19 and J is TRBJ1-1; D gene uncertain. Germline CDR1 and CDR2: LNHDA and SQIVND (reference sequence). The CDR3 totals 14 residues. The V and J ends lost 6 bases and 8 bases respectively, with 19 bases between them. The chain's CDR3 is CASSPTAQLGEAFF. CDR3 DNA: TGTGCCAGTAGCCCCACAGCTCAACTGGGGGAAGCTTTCTTT.

J is TRBJ2-7 and V is TRBV10-3; 7 bases map to TRBD1. This CDR3 has 15 residues. V gave up 11 bases and J gave up 2 bases; unmatched junction bases: 15. The germline V gene encodes CDR1 ENHRY and CDR2 SYGVKD. CDR3 coding DNA: TGTGCCTCCCGGGACAGTTCCTCCAAAACCTACGAGCAGTACTTC. It yields the protein CASRDSSSKTYEQYF.

The chain employs TRBV19 and TRBJ1-1; no reliable D call. Germline assignment: CDR1 LNHDA and CDR2 SQIVND (reference sequence). Trimming took off 7 bases at V and 1 base at J, with 19 bases between the two ends. This CDR3 region has 16 residues. In nucleotides, the CDR3 is TGTGCCAGTACCGACCGGACTGCCGGAGGGAACACTGAAGCTTTCTTT. Translated: CASTDRTAGGNTEAFF.

J is TRBJ1-1 and V is TRBV7-2; the D gene is possibly TRBD1 (5 bases). The V gene's germline CDR1 is SGHTA and CDR2 FQGNSA. This CDR3 has 15 residues. Trimming took off 1 base at V and 1 base at J, with 10 bases between the two ends. For the CDR3, the DNA is TGTGCCAGCAGCTTAGTCGATGGGGGGAACACTGAAGCTTTCTTT. Amino acids: CASSLVDGGNTEAFF.

The chain joins TRBV4-3 to TRBJ1-1; TRBD1 aligns across 8 bases. CDR3 length equals 18 residues. Looked up from germline, CDR1 is LGHNA and CDR2 is YSLEER. J lost 5 bases, V lost 0 bases, and 14 bases had no gene match. The CDR3 protein is CASSQEYRQGASRTEAFF. CDR3 DNA: TGCGCCAGCAGCCAAGAGTACCGCCAGGGGGCTAGTAGGACTGAAGCTTTCTTT.

The chain is built from TRBV9 and TRBJ1-1; D unclear. In germline, CDR1 is SGDLS, CDR2 YYNGEE. The CDR3 is 15 residues long. Trimming removed 0 bases from V and 4 bases from J, with 13 bases in between. DNA for the CDR3: TGTGCCAGCAGCGTAGGGAGCTTCCTGGGCACTGAAGCTTTCTTT. It encodes CASSVGSFLGTEAFF.

This chain joins TRBV5-6 and TRBJ2-5; the D is unclear. V was shortened by 2 bases and J by 1 base, with 15 bases between the two germline ends. There are 16 residues in the CDR3. Germline V gene sequence: CDR1 SGHDT, CDR2 YYEEEE. In DNA form, the CDR3 reads TGTGCCAGCAGCTTAAGGGCCGTCGATCCCCAAGAGACCCAGTACTTC. This translates into CASSLRAVDPQETQYF.

The rearrangement joins TRBV2 to TRBJ2-7, with a possible D match to TRBD2 (6 bases). The ends were cut back, 3 bases at V and 3 bases at J, with 18 bases in the middle. The CDR3 is 16 amino acids. Germline V gene data show CDR1 as SNHLY and CDR2 as FYNNEI. CDR3 sequence (DNA): TGTGCCAGCAGTGAGGAGGGCGGGACGGTTCACTACGAGCAGTACTTC. Translating gives CASSEEGGTVHYEQYF.

V is TRBV18 and J is TRBJ1-2; TRBD1 is a possible D gene (6 bases). Germline assignment: CDR1 KGHSH and CDR2 LQKENI. With 0 bases removed from V and 2 bases from J, the gap between germline ends came to 16 bases. The CDR3 extends over 17 amino acids. CDR3 in amino acids: CASSPPGRGLQNYGYTF. The CDR3 DNA is TGTGCCAGCTCACCACCGGGCAGGGGCTTACAGAACTATGGCTACACCTTC.

This chain connects TRBV4-2 to TRBJ1-3, with D hard to call. Trimming took 0 bases from V and 0 from J, leaving 12 bases between them. The length of the CDR3 is 17 residues. CDR1 and CDR2 from the germline V gene are LGHNA and YNFKEQ. CDR3 residues: CASSQDLGRFSGNTIYF. CDR3 coding DNA: TGTGCCAGCAGCCAAGATCTTGGACGGTTCTCTGGAAACACCATATATTTT.

This rearrangement joins TRBV18 to TRBJ2-4; 7 bases line up with TRBD1. The trim removed 1 base at V and 0 bases at J, leaving 15 bases unmatched. The CDR3 runs to 20 residues. In germline, CDR1 is KGHSH, CDR2 LQKENI. CDR3 coding DNA: TGTGCCAGCTCACCACTGCCCTTTGGGACAGCCGGACTAGCCAAAAACATTCAGTACTTC. Residues: CASSPLPFGTAGLAKNIQYF.

The chain uses TRBV13 and TRBJ1-1; D might be TRBD1 (5 bases). Trimming left V 4 bases short and J 5 bases short, with 14 bases between. Per germline, CDR1 PRHDT and CDR2 FYEKMQ (reference sequence). This CDR3 has 14 amino acids. The CDR3 sequence is CASSYINGGTEAFF. The DNA for the CDR3 is TGTGCCAGCAGCTATATAAACGGGGGAACTGAAGCTTTCTTT.

The chain uses TRBV30 and TRBJ1-2; D is possibly TRBD1 (5 bases). V was shortened by 0 bases and J by 7 bases, with 9 bases between the two germline ends. Germline loops: CDR1 GTSNPN, CDR2 SVGIG (reference sequence). The CDR3 extends over 12 amino acids. The CDR3: CAWSVMGPGYTF. CDR3 nucleotides: TGTGCCTGGAGTGTAATGGGACCTGGCTACACCTTC.

The chain recombines TRBV6-2 or TRBV6-3 with TRBJ1-5; D call uncertain. The CDR3 is 15 residues long. The germline V gene has CDR1 MNHEY and CDR2 SVGEGT. V was trimmed by 0 bases and J by 7 bases, leaving 13 bases between them. The CDR3 DNA is TGTGCCAGCAGTTACTCCGACGCCGGTTTACAGCCCCAGCATTTT. Translation gives CASSYSDAGLQPQHF.